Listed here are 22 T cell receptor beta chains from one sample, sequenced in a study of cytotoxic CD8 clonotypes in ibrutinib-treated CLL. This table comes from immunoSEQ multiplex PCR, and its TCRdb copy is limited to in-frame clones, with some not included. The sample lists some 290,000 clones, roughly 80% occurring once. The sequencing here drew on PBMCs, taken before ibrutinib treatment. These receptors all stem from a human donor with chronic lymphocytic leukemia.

The CDR3 here is CASSQSPGGTEAFF. CDR3 bases: TGTGCCAGCAGCCAATCTCCCGGGGGCACTGAAGCTTTCTTT. This chain joins TRBV16 and TRBJ1-1, with TRBD1 as a possible D gene (5 bases). The germline CDR1 and CDR2 sequences are KGHSY and FQNENV. Between the trimmed V and J ends, which lost 0 bases and 4 bases, there was a span of 9 bases. The CDR3 covers 14 residues. The variable domain in full, completed from reference TRBV16 and TRBJ1-1, reads GEEVAQTPKHLVRGEGQKAKLYCAPIKGHSYVFWYQQVLKNEFKFLISFQNENVFDETGMPKERFSAKCLPNSPCSLEIQATKLEDSAVYFCASSQSPGGTEAFFGQGTRLTVV.

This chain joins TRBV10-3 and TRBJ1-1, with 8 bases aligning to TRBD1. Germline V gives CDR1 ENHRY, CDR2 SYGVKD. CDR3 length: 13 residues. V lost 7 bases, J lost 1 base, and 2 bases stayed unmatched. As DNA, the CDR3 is TGTGCCATCATGGGGACAGGGAACACTGAAGCTTTCTTT. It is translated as CAIMGTGNTEAFF.

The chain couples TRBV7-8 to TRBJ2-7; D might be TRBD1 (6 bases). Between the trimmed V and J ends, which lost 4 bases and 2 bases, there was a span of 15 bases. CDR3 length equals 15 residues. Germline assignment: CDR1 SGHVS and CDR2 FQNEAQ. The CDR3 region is CASSWTEGITYEQYF. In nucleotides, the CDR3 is TGTGCCAGCAGCTGGACAGAGGGAATCACCTACGAGCAGTACTTC.

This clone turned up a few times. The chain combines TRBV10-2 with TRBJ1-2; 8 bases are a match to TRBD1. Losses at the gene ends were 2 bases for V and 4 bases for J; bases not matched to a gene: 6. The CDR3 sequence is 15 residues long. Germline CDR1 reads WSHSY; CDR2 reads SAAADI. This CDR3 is CASSERSGGAYGYTF. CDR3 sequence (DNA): TGCGCCAGCAGTGAGCGGTCAGGGGGCGCCTATGGCTACACCTTC.

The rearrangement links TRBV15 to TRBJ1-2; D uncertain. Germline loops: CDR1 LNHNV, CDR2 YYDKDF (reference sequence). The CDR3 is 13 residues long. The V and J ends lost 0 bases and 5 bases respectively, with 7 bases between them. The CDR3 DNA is TGTGCCACCAGCAGAGAAATGGGGTATGGCTACACCTTC. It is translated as CATSREMGYGYTF. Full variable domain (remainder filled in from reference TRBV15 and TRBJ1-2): DAMVIQNPRYQVTQFGKPVTLSCSQTLNHNVMYWYQQKSSQAPKLLFHYYDKDFNNEADTPDNFQSRRPNTSFCFLDIRSPGLGDTAMYLCATSREMGYGYTFGSGTRLTVV.

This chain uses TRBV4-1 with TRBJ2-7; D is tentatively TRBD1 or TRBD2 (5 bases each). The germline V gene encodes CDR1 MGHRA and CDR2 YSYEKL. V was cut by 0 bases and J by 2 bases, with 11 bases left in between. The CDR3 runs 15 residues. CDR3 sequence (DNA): TGCGCCAGCAGCCAAGAACGGCAGGGAGCCTACGAGCAGTACTTC. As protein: CASSQERQGAYEQYF.

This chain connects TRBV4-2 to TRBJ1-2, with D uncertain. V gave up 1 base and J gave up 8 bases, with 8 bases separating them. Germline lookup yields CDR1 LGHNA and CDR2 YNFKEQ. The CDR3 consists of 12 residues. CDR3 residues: CASSQAGLGYTF. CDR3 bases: TGTGCCAGCAGCCAAGCCGGGCTGGGCTACACCTTC.

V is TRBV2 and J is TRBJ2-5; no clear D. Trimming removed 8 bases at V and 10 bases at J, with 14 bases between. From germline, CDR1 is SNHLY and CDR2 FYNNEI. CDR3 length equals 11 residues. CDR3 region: CASRTSTFQYF. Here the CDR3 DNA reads TGTGCCAGCCGTACCTCTACCTTCCAGTACTTC.

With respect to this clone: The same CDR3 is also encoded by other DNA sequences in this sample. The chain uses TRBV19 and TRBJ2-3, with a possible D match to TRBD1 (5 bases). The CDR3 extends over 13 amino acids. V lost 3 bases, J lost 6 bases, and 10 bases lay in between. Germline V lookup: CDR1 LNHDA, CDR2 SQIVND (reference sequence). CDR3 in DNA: TGTGCCAGTAGTATCAGGGTGGGTGATACGCAGTATTTT. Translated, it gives CASSIRVGDTQYF.

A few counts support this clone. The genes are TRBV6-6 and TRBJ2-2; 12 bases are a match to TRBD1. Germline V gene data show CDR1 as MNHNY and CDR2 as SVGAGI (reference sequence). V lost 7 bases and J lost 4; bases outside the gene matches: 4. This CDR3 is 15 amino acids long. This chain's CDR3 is CASKGGQGATGELFF. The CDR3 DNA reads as TGTGCCAGCAAGGGGGGACAGGGGGCCACCGGGGAGCTGTTTTTT.

CDR3 residues: CASSSGTRQGRPNEQFF. CDR3 DNA sequence: TGTGCCAGCAGCTCCGGGACCCGACAGGGGCGACCTAATGAGCAGTTCTTC. V is TRBV4-2 and J is TRBJ2-1; 8 bases are a match to TRBD1. Germline V gene data show CDR1 as LGHNA and CDR2 as YNFKEQ. The CDR3 loop spans 17 amino acids. J was trimmed by 7 bases and V by 5 bases; bases with no gene match: 16.

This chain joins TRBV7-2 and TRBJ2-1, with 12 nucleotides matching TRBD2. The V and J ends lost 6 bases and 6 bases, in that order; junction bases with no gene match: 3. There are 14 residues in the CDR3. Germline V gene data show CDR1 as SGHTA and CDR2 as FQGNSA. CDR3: CASSQGLAGNEQFF. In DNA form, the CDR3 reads TGTGCCAGCAGTCAGGGACTAGCGGGCAATGAGCAGTTCTTC.

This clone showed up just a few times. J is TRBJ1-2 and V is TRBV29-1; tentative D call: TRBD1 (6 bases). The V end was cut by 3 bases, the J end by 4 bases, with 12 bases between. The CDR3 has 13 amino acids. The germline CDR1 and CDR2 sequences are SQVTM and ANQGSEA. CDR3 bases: TGCAGCGTTGACAACAGGGTATCCTATGGCTACACCTTC. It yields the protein CSVDNRVSYGYTF.

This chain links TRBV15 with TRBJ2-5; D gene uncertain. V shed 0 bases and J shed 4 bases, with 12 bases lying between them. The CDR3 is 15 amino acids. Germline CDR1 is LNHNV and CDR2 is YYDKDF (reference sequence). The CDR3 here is CATSRDRYSTETQYF. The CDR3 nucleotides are TGTGCCACCAGCAGAGATAGGTATTCTACAGAGACCCAGTACTTC.

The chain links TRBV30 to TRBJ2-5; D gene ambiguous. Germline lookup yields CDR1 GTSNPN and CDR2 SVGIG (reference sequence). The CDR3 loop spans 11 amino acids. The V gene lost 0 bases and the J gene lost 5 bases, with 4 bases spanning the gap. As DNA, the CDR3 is TGTGCCTGGAGTGTTCGGGAGACCCAGTACTTC. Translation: CAWSVRETQYF.

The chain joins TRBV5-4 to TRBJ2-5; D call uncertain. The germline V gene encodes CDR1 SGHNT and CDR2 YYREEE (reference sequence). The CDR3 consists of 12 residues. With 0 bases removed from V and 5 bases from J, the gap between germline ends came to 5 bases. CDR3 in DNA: TGTGCCAGCAGCTTGGCCAGGGAGACCCAGTACTTC. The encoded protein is CASSLARETQYF.

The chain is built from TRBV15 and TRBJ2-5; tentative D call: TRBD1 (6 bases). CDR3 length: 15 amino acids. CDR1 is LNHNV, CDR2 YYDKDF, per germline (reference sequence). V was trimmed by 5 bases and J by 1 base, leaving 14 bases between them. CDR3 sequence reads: CATSLADRIQETQYF. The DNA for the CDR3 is TGTGCCACCAGCCTCGCTGACAGGATCCAAGAGACCCAGTACTTC.

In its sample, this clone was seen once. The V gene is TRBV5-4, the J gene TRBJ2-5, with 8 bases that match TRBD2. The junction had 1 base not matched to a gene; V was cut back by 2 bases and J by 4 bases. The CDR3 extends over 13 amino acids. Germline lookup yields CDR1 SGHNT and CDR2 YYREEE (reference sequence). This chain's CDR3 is CASSLAGAETQYF. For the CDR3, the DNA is TGTGCCAGCAGCTTAGCGGGAGCAGAGACCCAGTACTTC. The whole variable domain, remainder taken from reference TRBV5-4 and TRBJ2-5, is ETGVTQSPTHLIKTRGQQVTLRCSSQSGHNTVSWYQQALGQGPQFIFQYYREEENGRGNFPPRFSGLQFPNYSSELNVNALELDDSALYLCASSLAGAETQYFGPGTRLLVL.

Here the CDR3 reads CASRVAGGSYEQYF. CDR3 sequence (DNA): TGTGCCAGCAGAGTAGCGGGAGGCTCCTACGAGCAGTACTTC. V gene TRBV6-1 combines with J gene TRBJ2-7, with 10 bases fitting TRBD2. Germline V gene sequence: CDR1 MNHNS, CDR2 SASEGT. CDR3 size: 14 residues. V shed 6 bases, J shed 0 bases, and the junction held 2 bases outside the gene matches.

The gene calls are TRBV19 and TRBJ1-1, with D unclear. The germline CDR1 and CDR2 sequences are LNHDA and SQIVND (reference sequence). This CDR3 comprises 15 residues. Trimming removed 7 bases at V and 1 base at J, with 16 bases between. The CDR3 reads CASKKVGSWNTEAFF. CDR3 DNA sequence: TGTGCCAGTAAGAAGGTAGGCAGCTGGAACACTGAAGCTTTCTTT. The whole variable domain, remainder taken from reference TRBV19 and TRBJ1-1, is DGGITQSPKYLFRKEGQNVTLSCEQNLNHDAMYWYRQDPGQGLRLIYYSQIVNDFQKGDIAEGYSVSREKKESFPLTVTSAQKNPTAFYLCASKKVGSWNTEAFFGQGTRLTVV.

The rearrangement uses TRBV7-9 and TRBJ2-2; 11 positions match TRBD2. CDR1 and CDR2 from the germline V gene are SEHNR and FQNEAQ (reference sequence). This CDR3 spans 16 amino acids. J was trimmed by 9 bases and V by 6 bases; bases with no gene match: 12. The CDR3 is CASRSTSGRNPRELFF. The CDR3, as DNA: TGTGCCAGCAGATCAACTAGCGGGAGAAACCCCCGGGAGCTGTTTTTT.

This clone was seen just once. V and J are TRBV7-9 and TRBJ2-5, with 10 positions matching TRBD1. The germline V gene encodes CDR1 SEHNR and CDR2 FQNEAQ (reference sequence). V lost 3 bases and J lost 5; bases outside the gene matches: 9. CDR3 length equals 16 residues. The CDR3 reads CASSLTGGLRWETQYF. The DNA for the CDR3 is TGTGCCAGCAGCTTGACAGGGGGCCTAAGGTGGGAGACCCAGTACTTC.